The 23 T cell receptor beta chains listed next were all sequenced from one sample in a study of blood T cell repertoires in COVID-19. Clones were sequenced by immunoSEQ multiplex PCR, and TCRdb holds only the in-frame ones, with some missing. The top ten clones hold 6.5% to 9.5% of a sample with fewer than 200,000 clones, about 82% of them seen once. Sequences were obtained from peripheral blood. All receptors derive from a woman of 80 years or more with COVID-19, enrolled during active disease.

The gene calls are TRBV3-1 (or the pseudogene TRBV3-2) and TRBJ1-2, with D maybe TRBD1 (5 bases). Trimming took off 5 bases at V and 7 bases at J, with 8 bases between the two ends. Germline V CDR1 and CDR2: LGHDT, YNNKEL (reference sequence). The CDR3 covers 11 residues. DNA of the CDR3: TGTGCCAGCAGCTCAGGGTTTGGCTACACCTTC. It yields the protein CASSSGFGYTF.

V usage is TRBV10-3 and J usage is TRBJ2-2; 8 bases map to TRBD1. Trimming removed 9 bases from V and 4 bases from J; junction bases left unmatched: 7. This CDR3 is 14 amino acids long. Germline CDR1 and CDR2: ENHRY and SYGVKD. The CDR3 nucleotides read TGTGCCATATCATGGACAGGGTCCACCGGGGAGCTGTTTTTT. This encodes CAISWTGSTGELFF.

The chain joins TRBV9 to TRBJ1-1; weak D call: TRBD1 (5 bases). V lost 2 bases and J lost 8, with 13 bases in between. Germline CDR1 and CDR2: SGDLS and YYNGEE. The CDR3 totals 13 residues. In DNA form, the CDR3 reads TGTGCCAGCAGCGTGTTAGGGCAGGGCGAAGCTTTCTTT. Translated, it gives CASSVLGQGEAFF.

This rearrangement joins TRBV12-5 to TRBJ2-5; the D gene is possibly TRBD1 (5 bases). Germline lookup yields CDR1 LGHNT and CDR2 FRNRAP. The germline V and J ends were trimmed by 3 bases and 2 bases, with 16 bases remaining between them. The CDR3 extends over 16 amino acids. As DNA, the CDR3 is TGTGCTAGTGGTTTCGTTACAGGCGGCAGGCAAGAGACCCAGTACTTC. This translates into CASGFVTGGRQETQYF.

This chain connects TRBV14 to TRBJ2-2, with a weak D call TRBD2 (6 bases). Per the germline V gene, CDR1 is SGHDN and CDR2 is FVKESK. CDR3 length: 14 residues. V lost 1 base and J lost 3, with 6 bases in between. The CDR3 DNA sequence: TGTGCCAGCAGCCAAGTAGCGGACACCGGGGAGCTGTTTTTT. This translates into CASSQVADTGELFF.

The V and J genes are TRBV5-1 and TRBJ1-1, with TRBD1 identical over 10 bases. The CDR3 consists of 13 residues. Germline CDR1 SGHRS, CDR2 YFSETQ. V was pared by 7 bases and J by 6 bases, with 6 bases of the junction left unmatched. CDR3 nucleotides: TGCGCCAGCCACCCGGGACAGGGGTCTGAAGCTTTCTTT. It yields the protein CASHPGQGSEAFF.

The V call is TRBV14, the J call TRBJ2-7, with D perhaps matching TRBD2 (5 bases). V was pared by 6 bases and J by 3 bases, with 12 bases between. The CDR3 covers 13 residues. Germline V gene lookup returns CDR1 SGHDN and CDR2 FVKESK. The CDR3 DNA reads TGTGCCAGCAGTAAATCGGGAAACTACGAGCAGTACTTC. Residues: CASSKSGNYEQYF.

This sequence joins TRBV6-5 and TRBJ1-6; D is possibly TRBD1 (6 bases). CDR1 and CDR2 (germline): MNHEY, SVGAGI. The ends were cut back, 0 bases at V and 6 bases at J, with 12 bases in the middle. The CDR3 covers 16 residues. CDR3 sequence (DNA): TGTGCCAGCAGTTACTCACAGGGTGGTGGTAATTCACCCCTCCACTTT. As protein: CASSYSQGGGNSPLHF.

This clone is a singleton in its sample. The CDR3 loop is CSVAGSGANVLTF. CDR3 nucleotides: TGCAGCGTTGCCGGCTCTGGGGCCAACGTCCTGACTTTC. The chain uses TRBV29-1 and TRBJ2-6; D unresolved. Trimming left V 4 bases short and J 0 bases short, with 4 bases between. The CDR3 runs to 13 residues. Germline V CDR1 and CDR2: SQVTM, ANQGSEA.

In its sample, this clone was seen once. The genes are TRBV9 and TRBJ2-3; possible D gene TRBD1, 5 bases. CDR1 is SGDLS and CDR2 is YYNGEE in the germline V gene. The CDR3 consists of 14 residues. V gave up 4 bases and J gave up 7 bases, with 16 bases separating them. The CDR3 sequence: CASSPQSRTNTQYF. CDR3 in DNA: TGTGCCAGCAGCCCCCAAAGTCGGACAAATACGCAGTATTTT. The entire variable domain, with the rest obtained from reference TRBV9 and TRBJ2-3, is as follows: DSGVTQTPKHLITATGQRVTLRCSPRSGDLSVYWYQQSLDQGLQFLIQYYNGEERAKGNILERFSAQQFPDLHSELNLSSLELGDSALYFCASSPQSRTNTQYFGPGTRLTVL.

The rearrangement joins TRBV25-1 to TRBJ1-4, with D perhaps TRBD1 (5 bases). This CDR3 contains 11 residues. The germline V and J ends were trimmed by 4 bases and 12 bases, with 9 bases remaining between them. The germline gives CDR1 MGHDK, CDR2 SYGVNS. CDR3 amino acids: CASSGQYELFF. In nucleotides, the CDR3 is TGTGCCAGCAGTGGACAGTACGAACTGTTTTTT.

The chain couples TRBV10-3 to TRBJ2-7; TRBD1 is a possible D gene (5 bases). Trimming took off 5 bases at V and 3 bases at J, with 14 bases between the two ends. Germline V gene sequence: CDR1 ENHRY, CDR2 SYGVKD. The CDR3 is made up of 14 amino acids. CDR3 coding DNA: TGTGCCATCAGTAGATTACAGGATAACTACGAGCAGTACTTC. It specifies CAISRLQDNYEQYF.

V and J are TRBV21-1 and TRBJ1-2. TRBV21-1 is flagged as a pseudogene. The CDR3 totals 16 residues. CDR3 sequence reads: CASSKERAVNNYGYTF. The CDR3 DNA is TGTGCCAGCAGCAAAGAGAGGGCAGTTAATAACTATGGCTACACCTTC.

The rearrangement uses TRBV7-9 and TRBJ1-5; D remains ambiguous. Per germline, CDR1 SEHNR and CDR2 FQNEAQ (reference sequence). The CDR3 consists of 13 residues. Trimming took off 0 bases at V and 3 bases at J, with 3 bases between the two ends. The CDR3 loop is CASSLAHNQPQHF. DNA for the CDR3: TGTGCCAGCAGCTTAGCCCACAATCAGCCCCAGCATTTT.

This chain links TRBV7-3 with TRBJ2-1, with TRBD1 as a possible D gene (5 bases). Germline V gene lookup returns CDR1 SGHTA and CDR2 FQGTGA. Trimming stripped 9 bases from V and 5 bases from J, with 20 bases between. CDR3 length equals 15 residues. The DNA of the CDR3 is TGTGCCAGTACACCAGGGCCTGGGCCCAACAATGAGCAGTTCTTC. Protein product: CASTPGPGPNNEQFF.

The chain employs TRBV7-9 and TRBJ1-1; D not resolved. The germline gives CDR1 SEHNR, CDR2 FQNEAQ (reference sequence). V shed 2 bases and J shed 1 base, with 8 bases lying between them. This CDR3 has 14 residues. The CDR3 reads CASSLMYRNTEAFF. CDR3 DNA sequence: TGTGCCAGCAGCTTAATGTATCGGAACACTGAAGCTTTCTTT.

V gene TRBV24-1 combines with J gene TRBJ2-1, with 7 bases identical to TRBD1. V shed 3 bases, J shed 0 bases, and the junction held 7 bases outside the gene matches. This CDR3 has 17 amino acids. Per germline, CDR1 KGHDR and CDR2 SFDVKD. CDR3 sequence reads: CATSDRTGPSSYNEQFF. The CDR3 bases are TGTGCCACCAGTGATCGGACAGGACCGAGCTCCTACAATGAGCAGTTCTTC.

V is TRBV29-1 and J is TRBJ2-7; D might be TRBD2 (6 bases). Germline-derived CDR1 and CDR2 are SQVTM and ANQGSEA. The CDR3 runs 12 residues. V dropped 4 bases and J dropped 9 bases, with 16 bases sitting between them. The CDR3 DNA reads as TGCAGCGTTGGGGACGGGAGCAAGGTGCAGTACTTC. This translates into CSVGDGSKVQYF.

A word on this clone: Other DNA sequences in the same sample also yield this CDR3. J is TRBJ2-5 and V is TRBV3-1 (or the pseudogene TRBV3-2), with unresolved D. This CDR3 spans 12 amino acids. Trimming removed 3 bases at V and 5 bases at J, with 7 bases between. Germline assignment: CDR1 LGHDT and CDR2 YNNKEL (reference sequence). CDR3 residues: CASSQVRETQYF. DNA of the CDR3: TGTGCCAGCAGCCAGGTACGGGAGACCCAGTACTTC.

The chain joins TRBV9 to TRBJ2-1; D is ambiguous. Trimming removed 0 bases at V and 5 bases at J, with 6 bases between. The CDR3 runs to 13 residues. In germline, CDR1 is SGDLS, CDR2 YYNGEE. CDR3 region: CASSVGPNNEQFF. The CDR3 DNA follows: TGTGCCAGCAGCGTAGGGCCGAACAATGAGCAGTTCTTC. The variable domain in full, completed from reference TRBV9 and TRBJ2-1, reads DSGVTQTPKHLITATGQRVTLRCSPRSGDLSVYWYQQSLDQGLQFLIQYYNGEERAKGNILERFSAQQFPDLHSELNLSSLELGDSALYFCASSVGPNNEQFFGPGTRLTVL.

The V call is TRBV6-5, the J call TRBJ1-4, with a weak D call TRBD1 (6 bases). The germline V gene has CDR1 MNHEY and CDR2 SVGAGI. The CDR3 sequence is 14 residues long. V lost 10 bases to trimming and J lost 6 bases, with 18 bases between them. The CDR3 loop reads CATFKQGGHEKLFF. CDR3 in DNA: TGTGCCACCTTCAAGCAAGGGGGACATGAAAAACTGTTTTTT.

This sequence joins TRBV2 and TRBJ1-4; D gene uncertain. Trimming took off 3 bases at V and 7 bases at J, with 6 bases between the two ends. The CDR3 is made up of 12 amino acids. Germline CDR1 SNHLY, CDR2 FYNNEI. The CDR3 loop is CASSDRSEKLFF. DNA for the CDR3: TGTGCCAGCAGTGATCGGAGTGAAAAACTGTTTTTT.

The chain is built from TRBV19 and TRBJ1-2, with 7 bases lining up with TRBD1. This CDR3 comprises 16 residues. The J segment lost 8 bases and the V segment lost 6 bases, leaving 18 bases of the junction unmatched. CDR1 and CDR2 from the germline V gene are LNHDA and SQIVND (reference sequence). The CDR3 coding sequence is TGTGCCAGTAGAGTAACGACGATGAACAGGGGAGTAGGCTACACCTTC. Translation: CASRVTTMNRGVGYTF. Variable domain in full (rest from reference TRBV19 and TRBJ1-2): DGGITQSPKYLFRKEGQNVTLSCEQNLNHDAMYWYRQDPGQGLRLIYYSQIVNDFQKGDIAEGYSVSREKKESFPLTVTSAQKNPTAFYLCASRVTTMNRGVGYTFGSGTRLTVV.